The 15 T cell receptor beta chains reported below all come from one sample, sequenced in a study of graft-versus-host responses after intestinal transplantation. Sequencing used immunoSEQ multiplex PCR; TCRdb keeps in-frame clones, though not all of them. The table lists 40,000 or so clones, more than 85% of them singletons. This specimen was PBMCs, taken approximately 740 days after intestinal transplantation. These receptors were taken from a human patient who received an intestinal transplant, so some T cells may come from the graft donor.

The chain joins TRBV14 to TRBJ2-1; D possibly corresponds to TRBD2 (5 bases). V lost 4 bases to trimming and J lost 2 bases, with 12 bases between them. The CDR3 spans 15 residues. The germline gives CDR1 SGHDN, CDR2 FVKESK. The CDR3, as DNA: TGTGCCAGCAGCCTAGGAGCGGTCGCCTACAATGAGCAGTTCTTC. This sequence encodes CASSLGAVAYNEQFF. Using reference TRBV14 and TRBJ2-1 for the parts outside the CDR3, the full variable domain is EAGVTQFPSHSVIEKGQTVTLRCDPISGHDNLYWYRRVMGKEIKFLLHFVKESKQDESGMPNNRFLAERTGGTYSTLKVQPAELEDSGVYFCASSLGAVAYNEQFFGPGTRLTVL.

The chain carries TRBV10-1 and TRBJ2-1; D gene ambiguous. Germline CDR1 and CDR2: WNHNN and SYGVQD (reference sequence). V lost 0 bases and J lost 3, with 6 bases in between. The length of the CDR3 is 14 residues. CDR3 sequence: CASSESKYYNEQFF. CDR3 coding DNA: TGCGCCAGCAGTGAGTCGAAGTACTACAATGAGCAGTTCTTC.

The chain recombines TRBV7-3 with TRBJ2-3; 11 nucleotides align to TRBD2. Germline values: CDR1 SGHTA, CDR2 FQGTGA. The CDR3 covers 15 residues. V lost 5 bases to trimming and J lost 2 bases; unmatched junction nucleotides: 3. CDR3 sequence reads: CASSPGLAVTDTQYF. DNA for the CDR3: TGTGCCAGCAGCCCGGGACTAGCGGTCACAGATACGCAGTATTTT.

In DNA, the CDR3 is TGTGCCAGCAGCCCACCCGCGGCCTCCTACAATGAGCAGTTCTTC. Translating it yields CASSPPAASYNEQFF. The J gene is TRBJ2-1, the V gene TRBV9; no reliable D call. The V end was cut by 4 bases, the J end by 0 bases, with 11 bases between. This CDR3 is 15 amino acids long. Germline-derived CDR1 and CDR2 are SGDLS and YYNGEE.

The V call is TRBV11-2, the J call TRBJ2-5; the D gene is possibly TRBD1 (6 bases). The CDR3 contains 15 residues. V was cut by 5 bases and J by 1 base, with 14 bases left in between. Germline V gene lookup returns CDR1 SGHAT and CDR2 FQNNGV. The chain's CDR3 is CASSPPGALQETQYF. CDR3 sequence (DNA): TGTGCCAGCAGCCCCCCAGGGGCCCTCCAAGAGACCCAGTACTTC.

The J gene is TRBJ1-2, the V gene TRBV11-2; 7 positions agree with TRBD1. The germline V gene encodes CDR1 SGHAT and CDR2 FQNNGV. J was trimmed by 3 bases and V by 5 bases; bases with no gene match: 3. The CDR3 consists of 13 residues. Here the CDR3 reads CASSEGTDYGYTF. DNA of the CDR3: TGTGCCAGCAGCGAGGGGACAGACTATGGCTACACCTTC.

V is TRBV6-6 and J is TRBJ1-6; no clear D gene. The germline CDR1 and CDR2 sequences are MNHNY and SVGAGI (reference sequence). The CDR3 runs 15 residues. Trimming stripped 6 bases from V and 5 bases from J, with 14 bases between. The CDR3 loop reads CASRTPRDHNSPLHF. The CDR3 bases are TGTGCCAGCAGAACCCCGCGAGACCATAATTCACCCCTCCACTTT.

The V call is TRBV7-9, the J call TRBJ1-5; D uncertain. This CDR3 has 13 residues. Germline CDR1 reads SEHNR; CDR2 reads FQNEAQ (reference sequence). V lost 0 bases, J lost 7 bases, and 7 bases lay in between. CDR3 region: CASSLASGQPQHF. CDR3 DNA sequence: TGTGCCAGCAGCTTAGCGTCGGGCCAGCCCCAGCATTTT. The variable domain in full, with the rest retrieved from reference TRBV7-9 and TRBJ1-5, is DTGVSQNPRHKITKRGQNVTFRCDPISEHNRLYWYRQTLGQGPEFLTYFQNEAQLEKSRLLSDRFSAERPKGSFSTLEIQRTEQGDSAMYLCASSLASGQPQHFGDGTRLSIL.

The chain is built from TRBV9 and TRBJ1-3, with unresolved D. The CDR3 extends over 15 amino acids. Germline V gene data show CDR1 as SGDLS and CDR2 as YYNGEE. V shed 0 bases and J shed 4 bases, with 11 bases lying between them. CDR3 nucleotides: TGTGCCAGCAGCGTAGAAGGAGGGAGCGGAAACACCATATATTTT. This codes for CASSVEGGSGNTIYF.

DNA for the CDR3: TGTGCCAGCACCATGATGGACGGAGACCAGCAGTACTTC. Protein sequence: CASTMMDGDQQYF. The V call is TRBV27, the J call TRBJ2-7; D is unclear. Per germline, CDR1 MNHEY and CDR2 SMNVEV (reference sequence). This CDR3 is built from 13 residues. V was trimmed by 7 bases and J by 8 bases, leaving 18 bases between them.

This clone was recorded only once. CDR3 sequence: CASRDRGSVLWEQYF. CDR3 sequence (DNA): TGTGCCAGCAGGGACAGGGGTTCCGTGTTGTGGGAGCAGTACTTC. The chain combines TRBV6-5 with TRBJ2-7; 9 nucleotides agree with TRBD1. The CDR3 is made up of 15 amino acids. Germline lookup yields CDR1 MNHEY and CDR2 SVGAGI. J gave up 7 bases and V 6 bases, and 13 bases lay outside the gene matches.

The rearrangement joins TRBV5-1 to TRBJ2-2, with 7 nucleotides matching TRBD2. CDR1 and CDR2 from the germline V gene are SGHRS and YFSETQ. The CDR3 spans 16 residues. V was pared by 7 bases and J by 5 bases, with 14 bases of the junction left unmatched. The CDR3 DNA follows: TGCGCCAGCGGTGCAATGGCGGGAGAAGGAACCGGGGAGCTGTTTTTT. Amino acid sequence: CASGAMAGEGTGELFF.

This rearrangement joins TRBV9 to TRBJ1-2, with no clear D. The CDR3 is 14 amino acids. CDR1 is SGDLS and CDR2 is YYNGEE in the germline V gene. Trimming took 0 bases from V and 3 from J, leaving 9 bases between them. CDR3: CASSVDPDYYGYTF. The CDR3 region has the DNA TGTGCCAGCAGCGTAGACCCCGATTACTATGGCTACACCTTC. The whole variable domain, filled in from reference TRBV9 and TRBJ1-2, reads DSGVTQTPKHLITATGQRVTLRCSPRSGDLSVYWYQQSLDQGLQFLIQYYNGEERAKGNILERFSAQQFPDLHSELNLSSLELGDSALYFCASSVDPDYYGYTFGSGTRLTVV.

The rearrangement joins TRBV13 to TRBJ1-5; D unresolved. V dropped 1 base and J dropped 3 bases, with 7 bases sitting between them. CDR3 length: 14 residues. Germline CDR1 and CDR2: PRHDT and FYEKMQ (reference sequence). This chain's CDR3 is CASSLAGDNQPQHF. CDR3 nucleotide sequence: TGTGCCAGCAGCTTAGCAGGAGACAATCAGCCCCAGCATTTT.

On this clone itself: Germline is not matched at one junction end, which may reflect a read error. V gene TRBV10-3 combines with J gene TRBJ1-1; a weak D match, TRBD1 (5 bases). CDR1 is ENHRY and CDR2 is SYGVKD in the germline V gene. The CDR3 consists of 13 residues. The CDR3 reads CASSERDNTEAFF. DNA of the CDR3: TGTGCCAGCAGTGAAAGGGACAACACTGAAGCTTTCTTT.